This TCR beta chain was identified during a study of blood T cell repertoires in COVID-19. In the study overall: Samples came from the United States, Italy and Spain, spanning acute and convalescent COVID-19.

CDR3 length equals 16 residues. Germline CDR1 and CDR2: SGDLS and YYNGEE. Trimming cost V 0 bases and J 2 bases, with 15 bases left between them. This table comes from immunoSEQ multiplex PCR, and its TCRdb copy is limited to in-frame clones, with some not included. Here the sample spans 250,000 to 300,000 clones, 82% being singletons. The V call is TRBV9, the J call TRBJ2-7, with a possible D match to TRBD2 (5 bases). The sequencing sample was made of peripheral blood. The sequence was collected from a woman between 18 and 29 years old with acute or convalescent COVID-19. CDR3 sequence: CASSVGRGSITYEQYF. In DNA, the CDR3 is TGTGCCAGCAGCGTAGGAAGAGGGTCAATTACCTACGAGCAGTACTTC. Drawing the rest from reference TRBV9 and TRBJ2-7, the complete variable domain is DSGVTQTPKHLITATGQRVTLRCSPRSGDLSVYWYQQSLDQGLQFLIQYYNGEERAKGNILERFSAQQFPDLHSELNLSSLELGDSALYFCASSVGRGSITYEQYFGPGTRLTVT.